These 28 T cell receptor beta chains share one sample of origin, sequenced in a study of cytomegalovirus exposure and HLA in healthy donors. Use of 60 Vbeta and 13 Jbeta primers characterized the PCR. Data came from immunoSEQ multiplex PCR; TCRdb stores just in-frame clones and leaves some out. Among 200,000 to 250,000 clones listed, approximately 79% were seen once. The sample taken for sequencing was PBMCs. These receptors all stem from a man aged 45-65 years in good health and CMV-seronegative.

The chain recombines TRBV9 with TRBJ1-5, with 9 bases that match TRBD1. Looked up from germline, CDR1 is SGDLS and CDR2 is YYNGEE. This CDR3 comprises 14 residues. The junction had 1 base not matched to a gene; V was cut back by 2 bases and J by 4 bases. CDR3 sequence (DNA): TGTGCCAGCAGCGTCGGACAGGGGAATCAGCCCCAGCATTTT. This encodes CASSVGQGNQPQHF.

The chain links TRBV5-1 to TRBJ2-3; 13 nucleotides agree with TRBD2. Per the germline V gene, CDR1 is SGHRS and CDR2 is YFSETQ. V lost 4 bases, J lost 7 bases, and 6 bases stayed unmatched. The CDR3 runs to 15 residues. CDR3 DNA: TGCGCCAGCAGCGACCGGACTAGCGGGAGTCATACGCAGTATTTT. Amino acids: CASSDRTSGSHTQYF.

This clone has just one count. The CDR3 coding sequence is TGTGCCAGTACCAAGCAGGGGCCCCATGGCTACACCTTC. Its protein is CASTKQGPHGYTF. The chain carries TRBV19 and TRBJ1-2; perhaps TRBD1 as D (6 bases). Germline V gene lookup returns CDR1 LNHDA and CDR2 SQIVND (reference sequence). The length of the CDR3 is 13 residues. Between the trimmed V and J ends, which lost 7 bases and 6 bases, there was a span of 15 bases.

In this sample, this clone turned up once. The J gene is TRBJ1-2, the V gene TRBV30; D is unclear. CDR1 and CDR2 (germline): GTSNPN, SVGIG (reference sequence). The V end lost 2 bases, the J end lost 2 bases, and 21 bases lay between the germline ends. This CDR3 has 17 residues. In DNA, the CDR3 is TGTGCCTGGAGTAAGAGGACGGGAACTATTGGGAACTATGGCTACACCTTC. Encoded protein: CAWSKRTGTIGNYGYTF. The full variable domain, completed using reference TRBV30 and TRBJ1-2, is SQTIHQWPATLVQPVGSPLSLECTVEGTSNPNLYWYRQAAGRGLQLLFYSVGIGQISSEVPQNLSASRPQDRQFILSSKKLLLSDSGFYLCAWSKRTGTIGNYGYTFGSGTRLTVV.

The chain couples TRBV2 to TRBJ1-5; D unresolved. The V and J ends lost 5 bases and 0 bases respectively, with 11 bases between them. CDR1 is SNHLY, CDR2 FYNNEI, per germline. CDR3 length: 15 amino acids. CDR3 coding DNA: TGTGCCAGCAGTCCTGAGGGAGATAGCAATCAGCCCCAGCATTTT. It codes for CASSPEGDSNQPQHF.

This chain uses TRBV25-1 with TRBJ1-2, with a weak D call TRBD1 (6 bases). Per germline, CDR1 MGHDK and CDR2 SYGVNS. The germline V and J ends were trimmed by 3 bases and 8 bases, with 16 bases remaining between them. The CDR3 has 14 amino acids. CDR3 region: CASSDGRGGSGYTF. CDR3 nucleotide sequence: TGTGCCAGCAGTGACGGCAGGGGTGGTTCGGGCTACACCTTC.

The CDR3 nucleotides are TGTGCCGCCACAGGGTATGGAAACACCATATATTTT. Encoded protein: CAATGYGNTIYF. The V and J genes are TRBV6-5 and TRBJ1-3, with D possibly matching TRBD1 (6 bases). The length of the CDR3 is 12 residues. Germline CDR1 and CDR2: MNHEY and SVGAGI. Trimming cost V 11 bases and J 3 bases, with 11 bases left between them.

This clone was seen just once. The rearrangement links TRBV27 to TRBJ2-1; 8 positions agree with TRBD2. The CDR3 has 15 amino acids. Germline V gene lookup returns CDR1 MNHEY and CDR2 SMNVEV (reference sequence). With V trimmed by 7 bases and J by 5 bases, 10 bases remained unmatched. The CDR3 protein is CASNREGQRNNEQFF. The CDR3 DNA follows: TGTGCCAGCAACCGGGAGGGCCAGAGGAACAATGAGCAGTTCTTC.

This chain uses TRBV6-1 with TRBJ1-5; D unclear. Germline CDR1 reads MNHNS; CDR2 reads SASEGT. Trimming removed 3 bases at V and 5 bases at J, with 8 bases between. CDR3 size: 13 residues. The CDR3 nucleotides read TGTGCCAGCAGTGATGTGGCCGATCAGCCCCAGCATTTT. This codes for CASSDVADQPQHF.

This chain links TRBV4-2 with TRBJ2-2; possible D gene TRBD2, 6 bases. The germline gives CDR1 LGHNA, CDR2 YNFKEQ. Trimming shortened V by 3 bases and J by 0 bases, and 11 bases separated the two germline ends. The CDR3 sequence is 16 residues long. CDR3 DNA sequence: TGTGCCAGCAGCCAGGCCGGGACTTCGAACACCGGGGAGCTGTTTTTT. Its protein is CASSQAGTSNTGELFF.

This clone was recorded a few times. The genes are TRBV6-5 and TRBJ2-7; D might be TRBD1 (6 bases). Germline assignment: CDR1 MNHEY and CDR2 SVGAGI. The CDR3 runs to 16 residues. V was cut by 0 bases and J by 0 bases, with 12 bases left in between. CDR3 coding DNA: TGTGCCAGCAGTTACTCAGGGGGATTTTCCTCCTACGAGCAGTACTTC. Translating gives CASSYSGGFSSYEQYF.

Only one count was recorded for this clone. The rearrangement joins TRBV5-4 to TRBJ2-3; 10 bases align to TRBD2. The trim removed 4 bases at V and 1 base at J, leaving 3 bases unmatched. The CDR3 runs 15 residues. Germline V CDR1 and CDR2: SGHNT, YYREEE (reference sequence). The CDR3 region has the DNA TGTGCCAGCAGCACCGGGACTAGCGGCACAGATACGCAGTATTTT. It translates to CASSTGTSGTDTQYF.

This chain joins TRBV25-1 and TRBJ2-1; D is unclear. Germline lookup yields CDR1 MGHDK and CDR2 SYGVNS. The CDR3 has 14 amino acids. V was cut by 3 bases and J by 0 bases, with 6 bases left in between. CDR3 sequence (DNA): TGTGCCAGCAGTGATGTCTACTCCTACAATGAGCAGTTCTTC. Its translation is CASSDVYSYNEQFF.

Only one count was recorded for this clone. This rearrangement joins TRBV5-3 to TRBJ1-4, with D unclear. TRBV5-3 is an ORF; its function is uncertain. Trimming shortened V by 7 bases and J by 0 bases, and 13 bases separated the two germline ends. CDR3 length equals 15 residues. CDR3 nucleotides: TGTGCCAGACACCCTCGAACTGCAACTAATGAAAAACTGTTTTTT. As protein: CARHPRTATNEKLFF.

This clone was detected a few times. This chain joins TRBV29-1 and TRBJ2-3; a possible D gene is TRBD2 (6 bases). V gave up 0 bases and J gave up 2 bases, with 15 bases separating them. Germline V gives CDR1 SQVTM, CDR2 ANQGSEA. This CDR3 region has 16 residues. The CDR3 DNA reads TGCAGCGTTGAAGATCAAATCGGGAGACCCACAGATACGCAGTATTTT. Its translation: CSVEDQIGRPTDTQYF.

The rearrangement joins TRBV19 to TRBJ1-1, with TRBD1 identical over 8 bases. Germline lookup yields CDR1 LNHDA and CDR2 SQIVND (reference sequence). J gave up 0 bases and V 9 bases, and 15 bases lay outside the gene matches. The CDR3 sequence is 17 residues long. CDR3 in DNA: TGTGCCAGCGAAAGATACGACAGGGGCCTGCTGAACACTGAAGCTTTCTTT. This gives the protein CASERYDRGLLNTEAFF.

This chain joins TRBV2 and TRBJ2-5, with a tentative D call TRBD2 (7 bases). V was clipped by 7 bases and J by 5 bases, with 17 bases between them. Germline V gene lookup returns CDR1 SNHLY and CDR2 FYNNEI. This CDR3 has 14 amino acids. The CDR3 sequence is CASTGGGGVETQYF. DNA of the CDR3: TGTGCCAGCACCGGAGGGGGGGGCGTTGAGACCCAGTACTTC.

This clone was detected only once. The chain carries TRBV9 and TRBJ2-1, with D possibly matching TRBD2 (7 bases). Germline loops: CDR1 SGDLS, CDR2 YYNGEE. The length of the CDR3 is 16 residues. Trimming took 4 bases from V and 10 from J, leaving 24 bases between them. The DNA for the CDR3 is TGTGCCAGCAGCCGGGACACTAGCGTTAAAGGGGAGGAGCAGTTCTTC. Translation gives CASSRDTSVKGEEQFF.

V gene TRBV2 combines with J gene TRBJ2-5, with 8 positions matching TRBD2. The J call is uncertain, as TRBJ2-7 better fits the DNA end. The CDR3 is made up of 13 amino acids. Germline CDR1 and CDR2: SNHLY and FYNNEI. In nucleotides, the CDR3 is TGTGCCAGCGAAACCGGGGGGGTAGGCGAGCAGTACTTC. The encoded protein is CASETGGVGEQYF.

The J gene is TRBJ1-1, the V gene TRBV7-9; 7 nucleotides agree with TRBD1. CDR3 length: 14 residues. Unmatched junction bases numbered 4, after V lost 5 bases and J lost 1 base. The germline V gene has CDR1 SEHNR and CDR2 FQNEAQ (reference sequence). CDR3 nucleotides: TGTGCCAGCAGCCAAGGGACAGCGAACACTGAAGCTTTCTTT. Its translation: CASSQGTANTEAFF.

The V and J genes are TRBV4-2 and TRBJ2-3, with a possible D match to TRBD1 (5 bases). CDR1 and CDR2 (germline): LGHNA, YNFKEQ. V was trimmed by 5 bases and J by 4 bases, leaving 10 bases between them. CDR3 size: 13 residues. CDR3 loop: CASSSQGADTQYF. DNA of the CDR3: TGTGCCAGCAGCTCTCAGGGTGCAGATACGCAGTATTTT.

The chain combines TRBV6-6 with TRBJ2-3; 7 bases map to TRBD2. This CDR3 region has 15 residues. The J segment lost 3 bases and the V segment lost 2 bases, leaving 5 bases of the junction unmatched. The germline V gene has CDR1 MNHNY and CDR2 SVGAGI (reference sequence). CDR3 DNA: TGTGCCAGCAGTTACGCGAGGGAGGGGACAGATACGCAGTATTTT. Its translation is CASSYAREGTDTQYF.

The genes are TRBV27 and TRBJ2-2; 9 nucleotides align to TRBD1. Germline-derived CDR1 and CDR2 are MNHEY and SMNVEV (reference sequence). The V gene end was trimmed by 3 bases and the J gene end by 2 bases; junction bases not matched to a gene: 7. The CDR3 totals 17 residues. Here the CDR3 reads CASSLDRGRFNTGELFF. CDR3 DNA sequence: TGTGCCAGCAGTTTGGACAGGGGCCGCTTTAACACCGGGGAGCTGTTTTTT.

The V call is TRBV5-4, the J call TRBJ2-2; 8 bases match TRBD1. J was trimmed by 4 bases and V by 1 base; bases with no gene match: 0. The CDR3 contains 14 residues. Germline V gene sequence: CDR1 SGHNT, CDR2 YYREEE (reference sequence). The CDR3 sequence is CASSLQGATGELFF. DNA for the CDR3: TGTGCCAGCAGCTTGCAGGGGGCCACCGGGGAGCTGTTTTTT. Combining the CDR3 with reference TRBV5-4 and TRBJ2-2 gives the whole variable domain ETGVTQSPTHLIKTRGQQVTLRCSSQSGHNTVSWYQQALGQGPQFIFQYYREEENGRGNFPPRFSGLQFPNYSSELNVNALELDDSALYLCASSLQGATGELFFGEGSRLTVL.

This sequence joins TRBV13 and TRBJ2-4, with D possibly matching TRBD2 (6 bases). The germline V gene has CDR1 PRHDT and CDR2 FYEKMQ (reference sequence). V shed 5 bases and J shed 2 bases, with 13 bases lying between them. This CDR3 region has 15 residues. Written as DNA, the CDR3 is TGTGCCAGCAGCATCGGGAGAAGGCCCAAAAACATTCAGTACTTC. Translated: CASSIGRRPKNIQYF.

The chain couples TRBV18 to TRBJ1-1, with 8 bases matching TRBD1. This CDR3 spans 15 amino acids. The germline V gene has CDR1 KGHSH and CDR2 LQKENI. With V trimmed by 6 bases and J by 1 base, 7 bases remained unmatched. CDR3 DNA: TGTGCCAGCTCGCCCCGGACAGGGACGAACACTGAAGCTTTCTTT. Its translation: CASSPRTGTNTEAFF.

The chain employs TRBV6-5 and TRBJ1-2, with 7 bases matching TRBD1. Germline loops: CDR1 MNHEY, CDR2 SVGAGI. J was trimmed by 6 bases and V by 0 bases; bases with no gene match: 7. The CDR3 sequence is 15 residues long. CDR3: CASSYSSFDRDGYTF. Written as DNA, the CDR3 is TGTGCCAGCAGTTACTCGAGTTTTGACAGGGATGGCTACACCTTC.

The chain recombines TRBV7-3 with TRBJ1-2, with 7 positions matching TRBD1. The germline gives CDR1 SGHTA, CDR2 FQGTGA. The CDR3 contains 15 residues. V was clipped by 2 bases and J by 0 bases; unmatched bases: 3. CDR3 sequence: CASSLDRVSNYGYTF. DNA for the CDR3: TGTGCCAGCAGCTTAGACAGGGTTTCTAACTATGGCTACACCTTC.